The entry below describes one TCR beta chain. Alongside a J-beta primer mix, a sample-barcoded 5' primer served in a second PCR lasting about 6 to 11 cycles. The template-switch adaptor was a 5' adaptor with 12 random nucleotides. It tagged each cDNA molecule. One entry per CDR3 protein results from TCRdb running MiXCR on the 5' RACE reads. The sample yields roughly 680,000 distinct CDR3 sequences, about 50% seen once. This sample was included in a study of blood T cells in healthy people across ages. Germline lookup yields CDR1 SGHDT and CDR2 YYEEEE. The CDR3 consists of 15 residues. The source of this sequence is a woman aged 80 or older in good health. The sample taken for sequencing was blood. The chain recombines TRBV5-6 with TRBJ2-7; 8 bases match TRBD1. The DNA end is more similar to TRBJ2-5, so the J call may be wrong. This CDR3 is CASSADRGLWETQYF. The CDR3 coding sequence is TGTGCCAGCAGCGCCGACAGGGGACTGTGGGAGACCCAGTACTTC.